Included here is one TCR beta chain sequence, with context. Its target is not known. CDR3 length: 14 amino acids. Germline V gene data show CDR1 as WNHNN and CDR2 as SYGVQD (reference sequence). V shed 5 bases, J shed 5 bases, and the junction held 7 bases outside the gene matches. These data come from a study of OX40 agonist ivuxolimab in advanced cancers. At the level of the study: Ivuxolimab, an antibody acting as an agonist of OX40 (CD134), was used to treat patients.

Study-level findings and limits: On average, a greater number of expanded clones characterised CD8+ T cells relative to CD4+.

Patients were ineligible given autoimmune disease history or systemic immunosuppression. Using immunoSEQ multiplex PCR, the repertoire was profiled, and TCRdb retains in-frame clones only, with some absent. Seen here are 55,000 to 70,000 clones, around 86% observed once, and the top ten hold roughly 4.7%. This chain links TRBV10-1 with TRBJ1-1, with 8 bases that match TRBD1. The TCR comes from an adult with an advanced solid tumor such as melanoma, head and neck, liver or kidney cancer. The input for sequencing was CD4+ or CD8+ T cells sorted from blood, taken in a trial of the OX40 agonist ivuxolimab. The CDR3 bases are TGCGCCAGCAGTAATTCTCAGGGGGCGACTGAAGCTTTCTTT. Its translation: CASSNSQGATEAFF.